This is a list of T cell receptor beta chains from one sample in a study of blood T cells in healthy people across ages. TCRdb itself ran the 5' RACE reads through MiXCR, one entry per CDR3 protein. The sample lists 600,000 or so distinct CDR3 sequences, about 30% occurring once. Sequences were obtained from blood. All receptors derive from a woman older than 75 in good health. Each CDR3 is given with its conserved first and last residue. Each record gives: V gene, J gene, CDR3 protein.

TRBV20-1	TRBJ1-5	CSASARGVGNQPQHF
TRBV20-1	TRBJ2-4	CSARDLGQGRQNIQYF
TRBV5-1	TRBJ2-5	CASSLVREAQYF
TRBV9	TRBJ2-7	CASSPGQGAYERYF
TRBV10-3	TRBJ2-3	CAISSGGGTPDTQYF
TRBV6-2/TRBV6-3	TRBJ2-2	CASSYDKSWEWGGELFF
TRBV7-2	TRBJ1-2	CASSLASTQRYGYTF
TRBV5-6	TRBJ2-7	CASSPLGLASYEQYF
TRBV4-2	TRBJ1-3	CASSQATISAGNTIYF
TRBV20-1	TRBJ1-5	CSARDPTGVLAGSNQPQHF
TRBV5-4	TRBJ2-5	CASSLAQRVYAGVSSGVTQYF
TRBV16	TRBJ2-7	CASSQGQAFSYEQYF
TRBV20-1	TRBJ2-6	CSAGERGTGANVLTF
TRBV12-3/TRBV12-4	TRBJ1-5	CASSLSGNGNQPQHF
TRBV6-1	TRBJ1-6	CASSPTKNSPLHF
TRBV2	TRBJ1-2	CASSAGLPNYGYTF
TRBV10-3	TRBJ1-2	CAISESRTGTGKNYGYTF
TRBV30	TRBJ1-2	CAWTQGRGRGGYTF
TRBV21-1	TRBJ2-7	CASTTHGRLIYEQYF
TRBV5-6	TRBJ1-2	CASSPAGGNSNYGYTF
TRBV2	TRBJ2-3	CASSGGRDFTDTQYF
TRBV15	TRBJ2-1	CATSRDWGEQFF
TRBV7-3	TRBJ1-1	CASSEQPGGGTEAFF
TRBV20-1	TRBJ1-2	CSARVGTAKDGCTF
TRBV7-9	TRBJ2-5	CASSSYRGGGETQYF
TRBV19	TRBJ2-6	CASSIGQSGANVLTF
TRBV28	TRBJ2-7	CASSSSGTRNYEQYF
TRBV10-3	TRBJ2-1	CAISERDSSYNEQFF
TRBV20-1	TRBJ2-5	CSAPPLAGSGETQYF
TRBV11-3	TRBJ1-4	CASSPKGGWCEKLFF
TRBV10-3	TRBJ2-7	CAISEGGTVSYEQYF
TRBV7-9	TRBJ1-3	CASSSTGGSPSGNTIYF
TRBV30	TRBJ1-2	CAFQGNYGYTF
TRBV7-2	TRBJ2-2	CASSLASRRCGELFF
TRBV5-5	TRBJ1-4	CASSSAGQGLNEKLFF
TRBV10-3	TRBJ2-1	CAIRGTVEGREQFF
TRBV29-1	TRBJ2-3	CSVATGMVTDTQYF
TRBV5-1	TRBJ1-6	CASSPRPSASSYNSPLHF
TRBV20-1	TRBJ2-1	CSASETGYGDEQFF
TRBV6-6	TRBJ1-4	CASRGTGGEKLFF
TRBV5-1	TRBJ1-2	CASSLDWGSNYGYTF
TRBV5-6	TRBJ1-3	CASSFGQGNTIYF
TRBV10-3	TRBJ2-1	CTISEGQPQETQFF
TRBV5-1	-	CASSGGGGGAYEQYF
TRBV20-1	TRBJ2-5	CSAKKTGGQETQYF
TRBV7-2	TRBJ2-5	CASSLTSGWEYNEQYF
TRBV6-2/TRBV6-3	TRBJ1-2	CASSYNSWGYGYTF
TRBV20-1	TRBJ2-5	CSATGRPGETQYF
TRBV12-3/TRBV12-4	TRBJ1-5	CASSFGGNSNQPQHF
TRBV29-1	TRBJ1-5	CSVIDRVGQPQHF
TRBV28	TRBJ2-5	CASTSWDEGSETQYF
TRBV7-9	TRBJ2-7	CASSRNLLDEQYF
TRBV20-1	TRBJ2-3	CSGERARGTDTQYF
TRBV15	TRBJ2-1	CATSRDRLAGGEQFF
TRBV3-1	TRBJ1-1	CASSLLVGGTNTEAFF
TRBV20-1	TRBJ1-4	CSASTGPPNGKLFF
TRBV3-1	TRBJ2-3	CASRSPGSDTQYF